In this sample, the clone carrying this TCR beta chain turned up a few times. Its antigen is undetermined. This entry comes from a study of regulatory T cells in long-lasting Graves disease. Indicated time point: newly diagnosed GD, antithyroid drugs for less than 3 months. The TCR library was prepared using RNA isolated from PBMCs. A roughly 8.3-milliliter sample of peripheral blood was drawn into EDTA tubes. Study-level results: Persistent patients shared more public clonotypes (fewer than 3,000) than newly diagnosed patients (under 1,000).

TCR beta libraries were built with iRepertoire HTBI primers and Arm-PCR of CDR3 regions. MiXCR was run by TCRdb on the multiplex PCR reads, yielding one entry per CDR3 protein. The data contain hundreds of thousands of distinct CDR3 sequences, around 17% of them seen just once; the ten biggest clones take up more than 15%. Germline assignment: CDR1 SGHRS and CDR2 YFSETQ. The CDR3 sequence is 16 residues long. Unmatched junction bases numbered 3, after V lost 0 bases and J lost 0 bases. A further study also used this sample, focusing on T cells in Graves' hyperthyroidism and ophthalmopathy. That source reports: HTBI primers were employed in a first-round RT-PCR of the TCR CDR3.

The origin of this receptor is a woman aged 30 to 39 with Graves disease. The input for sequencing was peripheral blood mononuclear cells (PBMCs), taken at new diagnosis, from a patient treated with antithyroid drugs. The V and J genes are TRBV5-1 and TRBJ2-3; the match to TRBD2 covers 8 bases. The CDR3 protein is CASSLVGTRSTDTQYF. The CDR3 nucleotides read TGCGCCAGCAGCTTGGTGGGGACTAGGAGCACAGATACGCAGTATTTT. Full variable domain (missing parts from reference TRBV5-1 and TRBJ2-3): KAGVTQTPRYLIKTRGQQVTLSCSPISGHRSVSWYQQTPGQGLQFLFEYFSETQRNKGNFPGRFSGRQFSNSRSEMNVSTLELGDSALYLCASSLVGTRSTDTQYFGPGTRLTVL.